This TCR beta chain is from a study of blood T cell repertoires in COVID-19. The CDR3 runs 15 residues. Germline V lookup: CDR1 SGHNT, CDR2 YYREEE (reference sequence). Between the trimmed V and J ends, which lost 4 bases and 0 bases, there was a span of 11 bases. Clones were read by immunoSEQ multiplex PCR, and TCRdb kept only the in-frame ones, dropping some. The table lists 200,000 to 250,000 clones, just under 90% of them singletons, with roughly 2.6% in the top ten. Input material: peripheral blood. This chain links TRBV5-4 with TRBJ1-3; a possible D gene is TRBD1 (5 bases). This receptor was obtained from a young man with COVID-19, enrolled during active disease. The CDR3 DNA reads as TGTGCCAGCAGCGTAAACAGGAACTCTGGAAACACCATATATTTT. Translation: CASSVNRNSGNTIYF.